A selection of T cell receptor beta chains follows, all from one sample in a study of T cell responses to AZD1222 COVID-19 vaccine. Method: immunoSEQ multiplex PCR; TCRdb's copy keeps in-frame clones and lacks some. The sample holds 59,000 or so clones, around 80% seen once. The sample in question was peripheral blood, obtained on day 0 of AZD1222 vaccination. Receptors were obtained from an adult in good health. Both conserved end residues are trimmed from each CDR3. The order of the fields is CDR3 protein, V gene, J gene.

CDR3 protein: ASTAVGGETQY
V gene: TRBV7-6
J gene: TRBJ2-5

CDR3 protein: ASSWGLAGGPDTGELF
V gene: TRBV27
J gene: TRBJ2-2

CDR3 protein: ASSGGLRDRGNEQF
V gene: TRBV2
J gene: TRBJ2-1

CDR3 protein: ASSSTTLLAGAHNEQF
V gene: TRBV7-2
J gene: TRBJ2-1

CDR3 protein: ASSPTGTANYGYT
V gene: TRBV5-6
J gene: TRBJ1-2

CDR3 protein: ASSYASRAGVYNEQF
V gene: TRBV6-2/TRBV6-3
J gene: TRBJ2-1

CDR3 protein: ASSLQGFTGELF
V gene: TRBV7-9
J gene: TRBJ2-2

CDR3 protein: ASSYSRVQPQH
V gene: TRBV6-5
J gene: TRBJ1-5

CDR3 protein: ASSQPTGTGGYGYT
V gene: TRBV7-9
J gene: TRBJ1-2

CDR3 protein: ASRGGGRNQPQH
V gene: TRBV28
J gene: TRBJ1-5

CDR3 protein: ASSGTGGSNEKLF
V gene: TRBV7-9
J gene: TRBJ1-4

CDR3 protein: ASSPRGGAYNEQF
V gene: TRBV14
J gene: TRBJ2-1

CDR3 protein: ASSLSVGTGYGYT
V gene: TRBV7-2
J gene: TRBJ1-2

CDR3 protein: ASSFTSGTLYNEQF
V gene: TRBV11-2
J gene: TRBJ2-1

CDR3 protein: ASRTSGGTQY
V gene: TRBV19
J gene: TRBJ2-3

CDR3 protein: ASSSPGTQNSPLH
V gene: TRBV5-4
J gene: TRBJ1-6

CDR3 protein: ASSPRTGWNEKLF
V gene: TRBV7-9
J gene: TRBJ1-4

CDR3 protein: ASSMVSANEKLF
V gene: TRBV19
J gene: TRBJ1-4

CDR3 protein: ASSLTGDTNEKLF
V gene: TRBV28
J gene: TRBJ1-4

CDR3 protein: ASSLDGRVPLGEQF
V gene: TRBV11-2
J gene: TRBJ2-1

CDR3 protein: ASSTDRAKAF
V gene: TRBV7-8
J gene: TRBJ1-1

CDR3 protein: ASSRRLAGGDTQY
V gene: TRBV3-1/TRBV3-2
J gene: TRBJ2-3

CDR3 protein: ASSLGGAGGETQY
V gene: TRBV28
J gene: TRBJ2-5

CDR3 protein: SAETGLEQY
V gene: TRBV20-1
J gene: TRBJ2-7

CDR3 protein: SAALAGVYNEQF
V gene: TRBV29-1
J gene: TRBJ2-1

CDR3 protein: ATSRGQSNEKLF
V gene: TRBV15
J gene: TRBJ1-4

CDR3 protein: ASSSGREQY
V gene: TRBV7-9
J gene: TRBJ2-7

CDR3 protein: ASSSLGGARGYT
V gene: TRBV6-5
J gene: TRBJ1-2

CDR3 protein: ASSMWITTDTQY
V gene: TRBV19
J gene: TRBJ2-3

CDR3 protein: ASSPRTGWTEAF
V gene: TRBV21-1
J gene: TRBJ1-1

CDR3 protein: ASSPLDSTRNQPQH
V gene: TRBV19
J gene: TRBJ1-5

CDR3 protein: ASSQALGTDTQY
V gene: TRBV3-1/TRBV3-2
J gene: TRBJ2-3

CDR3 protein: ASSLLVRGETQY
V gene: TRBV28
J gene: TRBJ2-5

CDR3 protein: ASSLAQGVTDTQY
V gene: TRBV7-9
J gene: TRBJ2-3

CDR3 protein: ASSLYEQY
V gene: TRBV28
J gene: TRBJ2-7

CDR3 protein: ASSDTGGTEAF
V gene: TRBV6-4
J gene: TRBJ1-1

CDR3 protein: ASSAPGRSQPQH
V gene: TRBV19
J gene: TRBJ1-5

CDR3 protein: ASDRASSNEQF
V gene: TRBV12-3/TRBV12-4
J gene: TRBJ2-1

CDR3 protein: AWSGRDRGPYGYT
V gene: TRBV30
J gene: TRBJ1-2

CDR3 protein: SVRDRGNTEAF
V gene: TRBV29-1
J gene: TRBJ1-1

CDR3 protein: ASSHLRQRSTDTQY
V gene: TRBV14
J gene: TRBJ2-3

CDR3 protein: ASRGTPYTGELF
V gene: TRBV28
J gene: TRBJ2-2

CDR3 protein: ASSTRTSGANEQF
V gene: TRBV10-1
J gene: TRBJ2-1

CDR3 protein: ASSRDGRSGNTIY
V gene: TRBV7-2
J gene: TRBJ1-3

CDR3 protein: ASSFTGGYGYT
V gene: TRBV9
J gene: TRBJ1-2

CDR3 protein: ASRDRGHSELYEQY
V gene: TRBV28
J gene: TRBJ2-7